This TCR beta chain was recovered during a study of cytotoxic CD8 clonotypes in ibrutinib-treated CLL. Data came from immunoSEQ multiplex PCR; TCRdb stores just in-frame clones and leaves some out. This sample carries some 200,000 clones, around 70% of them seen once, and the ten largest clones take around 15%. On this clone itself: Other DNA sequences of this sample code for an identical CDR3.

Germline CDR1 and CDR2: GTSNPN and SVGIG (reference sequence). Trimming pared 0 bases from V and 4 bases from J, leaving 4 bases between. The CDR3 consists of 11 residues. The clonotype was recovered from a human donor with chronic lymphocytic leukemia. Sequences were derived from PBMCs, sampled after 24 months of ibrutinib treatment. This chain connects TRBV30 to TRBJ2-7; unclear D gene. CDR3: CAWSVSYEQYF. The CDR3 DNA is TGTGCCTGGAGTGTATCTTACGAGCAGTACTTC.